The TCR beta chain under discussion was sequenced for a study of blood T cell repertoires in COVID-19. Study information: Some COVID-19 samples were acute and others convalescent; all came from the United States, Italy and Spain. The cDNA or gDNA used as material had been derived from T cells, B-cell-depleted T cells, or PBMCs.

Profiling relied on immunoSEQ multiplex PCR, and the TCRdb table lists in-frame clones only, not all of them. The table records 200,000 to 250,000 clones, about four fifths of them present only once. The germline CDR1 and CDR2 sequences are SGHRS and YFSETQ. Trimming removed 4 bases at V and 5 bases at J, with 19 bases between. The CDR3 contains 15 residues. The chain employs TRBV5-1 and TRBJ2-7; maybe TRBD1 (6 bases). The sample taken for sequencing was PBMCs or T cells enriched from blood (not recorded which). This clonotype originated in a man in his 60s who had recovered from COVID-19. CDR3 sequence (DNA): TGCGCCAGCAGCCCGAGACCAGGTAGGGGGAACGAGCAGTACTTC. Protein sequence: CASSPRPGRGNEQYF.